This TCR beta chain derives from a study of shared clonotypes between healthy human individuals. A word on this clone: Its antigen is unidentified.

Study-wide results and caveats: It was the few donors that limited the genetic and exposure-history diversity represented.

Only in-frame clones appear in the TCRdb table, and some are missing; sequencing was by immunoSEQ multiplex PCR. The data contain under 600,000 clones, roughly 97% of them seen just once; the ten biggest clones take up about 0.06%. The CDR3 is 13 amino acids. V dropped 4 bases and J dropped 6 bases, with 13 bases sitting between them. Germline values: CDR1 SGHRS, CDR2 YFSETQ. Sequencing was done on a sample of naive CD4+ T cells sorted from blood. Subset described: CD45RA+ positively selected. The chain joins TRBV5-1 to TRBJ1-2; maybe TRBD1 (6 bases). The TCR originated in a woman in her 30s in good health. The CDR3 coding sequence is TGCGCCAGCAGCACAAGACAGGAGGATGGCTACACCTTC. Protein: CASSTRQEDGYTF.